The rows below give T cell receptor beta chains drawn from one sample of a study of identical twins. TCRdb called the 5' RACE reads again in MiXCR, with one record for every CDR3 protein. This sample yields fewer than 500,000 distinct CDR3 sequences, of which more than 20% are seen a single time; about 2.9% belongs to the top ten. Separately, the same data were catalogued under a study of T cells expressing NK-cell markers.

Sample: CD4+ T cells sorted from blood. The receptors were sampled from a woman under 30 in good health. Each CDR3 is given with its conserved first and last residue. Each record gives: J gene, D gene, clone size, V gene, CDR3 protein, CDR3 DNA. D genes are given only for firm matches. Only some rows state a clone size, as once, few, many or a class for expanded clones.

j_gene: TRBJ2-1
d_gene: -
abundance: few
v_gene: TRBV5-1
CDR3aa: CASHDRYNEQFF
CDR3nt: TGCGCCAGCCACGACAGATACAATGAGCAGTTCTTC

j_gene: TRBJ1-1
d_gene: -
abundance: few
v_gene: TRBV7-2
CDR3aa: CASTIRGGLTEAFF
CDR3nt: TGTGCCAGCACTATCCGAGGGGGTCTCACTGAAGCTTTCTTT

j_gene: TRBJ2-3
d_gene: -
abundance: few
v_gene: TRBV5-1
CDR3aa: CASRPRTTDTQYF
CDR3nt: TGCGCCAGCAGGCCCCGGACCACAGATACGCAGTATTTT

j_gene: TRBJ2-5
d_gene: TRBD2
abundance: few
v_gene: TRBV9
CDR3aa: CASSVWGAGGEETQYF
CDR3nt: TGTGCCAGCAGCGTATGGGGAGCGGGAGGAGAGGAGACCCAGTACTTC

j_gene: TRBJ2-1
d_gene: TRBD2
abundance: few
v_gene: TRBV18
CDR3aa: CASSPPGTSGRVTYNEQFF
CDR3nt: TGTGCCAGCTCACCCCCCGGGACTAGCGGGAGGGTTACCTACAATGAGCAGTTCTTC

j_gene: TRBJ1-4
d_gene: TRBD1
abundance: few
v_gene: TRBV7-2
CDR3aa: CASSLQGVTEKLFF
CDR3nt: TGTGCCAGCAGCTTACAGGGGGTGACGGAAAAACTGTTTTTT

j_gene: TRBJ2-7
d_gene: -
abundance: -
v_gene: TRBV6-5
CDR3aa: CASSPQGGKQYF
CDR3nt: TGTGCCAGCAGTCCCCAGGGTGGGAAACAGTACTTC

j_gene: TRBJ2-4
d_gene: -
abundance: -
v_gene: TRBV5-1
CDR3aa: CASSSVPENIQYF
CDR3nt: TGCGCCAGCAGTTCTGTTCCCGAAAACATTCAGTACTTC

j_gene: TRBJ1-1
d_gene: TRBD1
abundance: -
v_gene: TRBV29-1
CDR3aa: CSVMTGYTEAFF
CDR3nt: TGCAGCGTAATGACAGGGTACACTGAAGCTTTCTTT

j_gene: TRBJ2-6
d_gene: TRBD2
abundance: -
v_gene: TRBV3-1
CDR3aa: CASSPIAGIYGANVLTF
CDR3nt: TGTGCCAGCAGCCCGATAGCGGGGATTTATGGGGCCAACGTCCTGACTTTC

j_gene: TRBJ1-4
d_gene: -
abundance: few
v_gene: TRBV4-1
CDR3aa: CASSQERGEKLFF
CDR3nt: TGCGCCAGCAGCCAAGAGAGGGGGGAAAAACTGTTTTTT

j_gene: TRBJ2-2
d_gene: -
abundance: few
v_gene: TRBV6-1
CDR3aa: CASTYELTTTGELFF
CDR3nt: TGTGCCAGCACCTACGAGCTTACAACCACCGGGGAGCTGTTTTTT

j_gene: TRBJ1-1
d_gene: -
abundance: -
v_gene: TRBV7-9
CDR3aa: CASSATGINTEAFF
CDR3nt: TGTGCCAGCAGCGCCACAGGGATAAACACTGAAGCTTTCTTT

j_gene: TRBJ2-5
d_gene: -
abundance: -
v_gene: TRBV7-9
CDR3aa: CASSLVFRETQYF
CDR3nt: TGTGCCAGCAGCTTAGTTTTCCGGGAGACCCAGTACTTC

j_gene: TRBJ2-1
d_gene: -
abundance: few
v_gene: TRBV29-1
CDR3aa: CSVRQAETYNEQFF
CDR3nt: TGCAGCGTTCGACAGGCTGAAACCTACAATGAGCAGTTCTTC

j_gene: TRBJ2-7
d_gene: TRBD2
abundance: few
v_gene: TRBV30
CDR3aa: CAWGRAGGPSEQYF
CDR3nt: TGTGCCTGGGGCCGAGCGGGAGGGCCAAGCGAGCAGTACTTC

j_gene: TRBJ1-3
d_gene: TRBD1
abundance: few
v_gene: TRBV7-3
CDR3aa: CASSKTGPSGNTIYF
CDR3nt: TGTGCCAGCAGCAAGACAGGGCCCTCTGGAAACACCATATATTTT

j_gene: TRBJ2-7
d_gene: -
abundance: -
v_gene: TRBV7-2
CDR3aa: CASSYVGGGSYEQYF
CDR3nt: TGTGCCAGCAGCTATGTGGGGGGAGGTTCCTACGAGCAGTACTTC

j_gene: TRBJ2-5
d_gene: -
abundance: few
v_gene: TRBV28
CDR3aa: CASSSTGRGARETQYF
CDR3nt: TGTGCCAGCAGTTCCACCGGCCGGGGGGCAAGAGAGACCCAGTACTTC

j_gene: TRBJ2-3
d_gene: TRBD1
abundance: -
v_gene: TRBV7-2
CDR3aa: CASSPGSPARGTQYF
CDR3nt: TGTGCCAGCAGCCCCGGCAGTCCCGCCAGGGGGACGCAGTATTTT

j_gene: TRBJ2-2
d_gene: TRBD1
abundance: -
v_gene: TRBV9
CDR3aa: CASSIKGAGNTGELFF
CDR3nt: TGTGCCAGCAGCATCAAGGGGGCTGGGAACACCGGGGAGCTGTTTTTT

j_gene: TRBJ2-1
d_gene: -
abundance: -
v_gene: TRBV20-1
CDR3aa: CSARRGVGDSYNEQFF
CDR3nt: TGCAGTGCCAGAAGAGGGGTCGGAGACTCCTACAATGAGCAGTTCTTC

j_gene: TRBJ2-7
d_gene: -
abundance: -
v_gene: TRBV11-2
CDR3aa: CASSRDGMSYEQYF
CDR3nt: TGTGCCAGCAGCCGGGACGGAATGTCCTACGAGCAGTACTTC

j_gene: TRBJ1-1
d_gene: -
abundance: few
v_gene: TRBV10-1
CDR3aa: CASSEDSYTEAFF
CDR3nt: TGCGCCAGCAGTGAGGACAGCTACACTGAAGCTTTCTTT

j_gene: TRBJ1-2
d_gene: -
abundance: -
v_gene: TRBV4-1
CDR3aa: CASSQDRETGGPYYGYTF
CDR3nt: TGCGCCAGCAGCCAAGATCGAGAGACAGGCGGACCATATTATGGCTACACCTTC

j_gene: TRBJ2-7
d_gene: TRBD1
abundance: -
v_gene: TRBV7-2
CDR3aa: CASSLGTGASEQYF
CDR3nt: TGTGCCAGCAGCCTAGGGACAGGGGCTAGTGAGCAGTACTTC

j_gene: TRBJ2-7
d_gene: TRBD2
abundance: many
v_gene: TRBV3-1
CDR3aa: CASSQESAGLREQYF
CDR3nt: TGTGCCAGCAGCCAAGAGTCAGCGGGACTACGCGAGCAGTACTTC

j_gene: TRBJ2-7
d_gene: -
abundance: few
v_gene: TRBV5-1
CDR3aa: CASSTPPGERYEQYF
CDR3nt: TGCGCCAGCAGCACCCCCCCAGGGGAGAGGTACGAGCAGTACTTC

j_gene: TRBJ2-1
d_gene: -
abundance: -
v_gene: TRBV30
CDR3aa: CAWSVLSKQFF
CDR3nt: TGTGCCTGGAGTGTACTGTCGAAGCAGTTCTTC

j_gene: TRBJ2-5
d_gene: -
abundance: -
v_gene: TRBV12-3/TRBV12-4
CDR3aa: CASTPQQETQYF
CDR3nt: TGTGCCAGCACCCCCCAGCAAGAGACCCAGTACTTC

j_gene: TRBJ2-1
d_gene: -
abundance: -
v_gene: TRBV24-1
CDR3aa: CATSDSGWQGSNEQFF
CDR3nt: TGTGCCACCAGTGATTCCGGCTGGCAGGGTAGCAATGAGCAGTTCTTC

j_gene: TRBJ2-1
d_gene: -
abundance: few
v_gene: TRBV10-3
CDR3aa: CAISAGGGIYEQFF
CDR3nt: TGTGCCATCAGTGCCGGTGGGGGCATCTATGAGCAGTTCTTC